These 16 T cell receptor beta chains share one sample of origin, sequenced in a study of T cells in Graves' hyperthyroidism and ophthalmopathy. RNA transcripts yielded amplified TCR beta CDR3 regions. A first-round RT-PCR of the TCR CDR3 used the HTBI primer set. TCRdb re-called the multiplex PCR reads through MiXCR, storing one row per CDR3 protein. The table lists hundreds of thousands of distinct CDR3 sequences, roughly 17% of them singletons. The sequenced sample was blood. All receptors come from a woman aged 18-30 years with Graves' hyperthyroidism.

The table lists this clonotype with many counts. The chain uses TRBV3-1 and TRBJ1-3; TRBD1 might be the D (5 bases). CDR3 length: 14 amino acids. Germline V gene sequence: CDR1 LGHDT, CDR2 YNNKEL (reference sequence). Trimming removed 7 bases from V and 0 bases from J, with 10 bases in between. DNA of the CDR3: TGTGCCAGCAATGGGGCCTCCTCTGGAAACACCATATATTTT. As protein: CASNGASSGNTIYF.

The V and J genes are TRBV7-2 and TRBJ1-3, with 12 bases fitting TRBD1. The V segment lost 3 bases and the J segment 3 bases; nucleotides outside the gene matches: 3. The CDR3 is 16 amino acids. Germline V CDR1 and CDR2: SGHTA, FQGNSA. CDR3 amino acids: CASSLGQGAIGNTIYF. In nucleotides, the CDR3 is TGTGCCAGCAGCTTGGGACAGGGGGCTATTGGAAACACCATATATTTT.

This clonotype was seen many times. The V and J genes are TRBV7-7 and TRBJ2-1, with D possibly TRBD2 on 6 matching bases. This CDR3 is 14 amino acids long. V was cut by 0 bases and J by 9 bases, with 12 bases left in between. Germline V CDR1 and CDR2: SSHAT, FNYEAQ (reference sequence). The CDR3 DNA follows: TGTGCCAGCAGCTTAGCGGGAGGTCGCAGTGAGCAGTTCTTC. Its translation is CASSLAGGRSEQFF.

This clonotype was found many times. This chain links TRBV7-9 with TRBJ2-3, with 8 nucleotides matching TRBD2. The CDR3 is made up of 14 amino acids. Germline values: CDR1 SEHNR, CDR2 FQNEAQ (reference sequence). Trimming cost V 3 bases and J 5 bases; bases outside gene matches: 4. The CDR3 DNA sequence: TGTGCCAGCAGCTTTAGCGGGAAAAGAGATACGCAGTATTTT. Its protein product is CASSFSGKRDTQYF.

The chain joins TRBV27 to TRBJ1-2, with no clear D. The length of the CDR3 is 14 residues. The germline V and J ends were trimmed by 0 bases and 5 bases, with 10 bases remaining between them. CDR1 is MNHEY, CDR2 SMNVEV, per germline (reference sequence). The CDR3 DNA is TGTGCCAGCAGTTTATCTATATGGGAGTATGGCTACACCTTC. Translation gives CASSLSIWEYGYTF.

The V gene is TRBV20-1, the J gene TRBJ2-7, with 15 nucleotides matching TRBD2. Germline V gene data show CDR1 as DFQATT and CDR2 as SNEGSKA (reference sequence). Trimming at V came to 6 bases and at J to 6 bases, leaving 9 bases not matched to a gene. There are 15 residues in the CDR3. The CDR3 DNA reads TGCAGTGCAACCTCCGGGACTAGCGGGAGGTTCGAGCAGTACTTC. It yields the protein CSATSGTSGRFEQYF.

This clonotype was seen ten or more times. This chain connects TRBV11-2 to TRBJ1-1; unclear D gene. The V end was cut by 1 base, the J end by 0 bases, with 18 bases between. The CDR3 consists of 18 residues. The germline gives CDR1 SGHAT, CDR2 FQNNGV. The CDR3 spells CASSLVPGIPEMNTEAFF. The CDR3 DNA sequence: TGTGCCAGCAGCTTAGTCCCCGGGATCCCAGAAATGAACACTGAAGCTTTCTTT.

This clonotype has at least ten counts. The chain uses TRBV30 and TRBJ1-1; no definite D call. This CDR3 comprises 15 residues. Germline-derived CDR1 and CDR2 are GTSNPN and SVGIG (reference sequence). Trimming pared 2 bases from V and 4 bases from J, leaving 17 bases between. The CDR3 DNA sequence: TGTGCCTGGAGTATGAAGAGGGTTCGGCGCACTGAAGCTTTCTTT. Its translation is CAWSMKRVRRTEAFF.

In this sample, this clonotype turned up many times. V and J are TRBV28 and TRBJ2-7; D uncertain. The CDR3 runs 13 residues. Germline V CDR1 and CDR2: MDHEN, SYDVKM. With 2 bases removed from V and 5 bases from J, the gap between germline ends came to 10 bases. The CDR3 protein is CASSLIFPNEQYF. As DNA, the CDR3 is TGTGCCAGCAGTTTAATCTTCCCCAACGAGCAGTACTTC.

Only a few counts were recorded for this clonotype. V usage is TRBV20-1 and J usage is TRBJ2-5, with 7 bases aligning to TRBD1. The CDR3 covers 12 residues. Trimming at V came to 4 bases and at J to 4 bases, leaving 3 bases not matched to a gene. CDR1 is DFQATT and CDR2 is SNEGSKA in the germline V gene (reference sequence). As DNA, the CDR3 is TGCAGTGCTACAGACAGGGCAGAGACCCAGTACTTC. Its translation: CSATDRAETQYF.

This clonotype was seen repeatedly, ten times or more. The genes are TRBV6-1 and TRBJ2-5; 8 bases align to TRBD2. The CDR3 runs to 16 residues. The ends lost 6 bases at V and 1 base at J; junction bases unmatched: 10. CDR1 is MNHNS and CDR2 is SASEGT in the germline V gene. The CDR3 nucleotides read TGTGCCAGCAGGCTCTCGGGGGGGATACCCCAAGAGACCCAGTACTTC. Translation gives CASRLSGGIPQETQYF.

The table lists this clonotype with many counts. This chain connects TRBV2 to TRBJ1-1; D unresolved. This CDR3 has 14 amino acids. Germline CDR1 is SNHLY and CDR2 is FYNNEI. The ends were cut back, 2 bases at V and 0 bases at J, with 7 bases in the middle. The DNA for the CDR3 is TGTGCCAGCAGTGAACGCTTTATGAACACTGAAGCTTTCTTT. It is translated as CASSERFMNTEAFF.

This chain uses TRBV7-3 with TRBJ2-1; D is unresolved. The germline V gene has CDR1 SGHTA and CDR2 FQGTGA. V lost 2 bases and J lost 4, with 15 bases in between. The CDR3 contains 16 residues. In DNA form, the CDR3 reads TGTGCCAGCAGCTTACGGGTGAACCCCTCTTACAATGAGCAGTTCTTC. Protein: CASSLRVNPSYNEQFF.

The sample holds many counts of this clonotype. The chain employs TRBV27 and TRBJ2-5; possibly TRBD2 for D (7 bases). Trimming took off 8 bases at V and 4 bases at J, with 20 bases between the two ends. CDR3 length equals 15 residues. In germline, CDR1 is MNHEY, CDR2 SMNVEV (reference sequence). The CDR3 loop is CASASWGGGGETQYF. CDR3 coding DNA: TGTGCCAGCGCTTCTTGGGGGGGCGGGGGAGAGACCCAGTACTTC.

This clonotype was recorded at least ten times. This sequence joins TRBV30 and TRBJ2-7; weak D call: TRBD1 (6 bases). The CDR3 runs 11 residues. The germline V gene has CDR1 GTSNPN and CDR2 SVGIG (reference sequence). Trimming stripped 4 bases from V and 4 bases from J, with 8 bases between. As DNA, the CDR3 is TGTGCCTGGACGCAGGGGTACGAGCAGTACTTC. Translating gives CAWTQGYEQYF.

This clonotype has just a few counts. This rearrangement joins TRBV20-1 to TRBJ2-4; D call uncertain. Germline V gene lookup returns CDR1 DFQATT and CDR2 SNEGSKA (reference sequence). CDR3 length equals 15 residues. Deletions cut 5 bases from V and 2 bases from J, with 16 bases between. The CDR3 DNA reads as TGCAGTGCTGGGGAACGTGGATGGACCAAAAACATTCAGTACTTC. This encodes CSAGERGWTKNIQYF.